This T cell receptor (beta chain) was sequenced during a study of long-term antiretroviral therapy in people with HIV (dated by TCRdb to between 2021 and 2022). Study-wide context: The earliest samples were collected approximately a decade before the 2015 WHO recommendation for immediate ART, a period when ART was typically delayed until CD4 counts fell. A retrospective serial study tested whether ART initiation and durable HIV suppression were associated with changes in peripheral blood TRB repertoire composition and diversity. No cross-contamination during QIAcube processing was shown when test extractions of a monoclonal T-cell line were performed alongside about 30 polyclonal samples. Of the roughly 30 participants with HIV, fewer than twelve were female. The cohort contributed fewer than 200 cryopreserved PBMC samples from 25 to 35 adults with confirmed HIV infection, collected serially over a mean of 6 years (range 1-12). What the study reported, not specific to this receptor: Inferences about post-ART repertoire changes are limited because no data were available on ART adherence, viral resistance or therapy changes. HIV repertoires had narrower CDR3 length ranges than controls, and the network structure suggested an antigen-experienced repertoire that shifted only slightly toward naive after ART. Unsorted PBMC were profiled instead of sorted CD4+ and CD8+ T cells because pre-ART samples had limited cell numbers. Expanded TRB clones identified before ART initiation dominated the repertoire at all time points, although this dominance fluctuated and declined in many PLHIV after ART. Starting ART was linked to a significant rise in TRB diversity, yet even with long-term ART the diversity remained significantly lower than in transplant donor controls. Owing to limited PBMC availability, only the TCR beta chain was sequenced, without alpha chain pairing. Samples dated from the mid-2000s to the late 2010s, and the ART regimens used may be less effective than current ones.

Inclusion was restricted to participants for whom at least one PBMC sample before ART initiation and at least two post-ART samples were available. Treatment was received in the United States of America by all participants with HIV. Before DNA extraction, cryopreserved samples containing roughly 1-10 million PBMC were thawed and washed. At the time of the earliest PBMC sample for each participant with HIV, ages ranged from roughly 23 to 60 years. Each participant contributed PBMC samples from 1-4 timepoints before ART initiation and 2-8 timepoints after ART initiation, with a median of 7 samples. For every participant, serial HIV viral load, CD4+ T-cell count, ART history and demographic data were obtained. Genomic DNA was extracted from unsorted PBMC with a Qiagen kit on a QIAcube, processed in batches of 12 samples. The immunoSEQ hsTCRB v3.0 assay was used at survey level resolution for TRB variable region sequencing. The target sequencing depth for TRB was roughly 40,000-55,000 T-cell genomes per sample. TRB libraries were pooled and sequenced on an Illumina MiSeq using a v3 150-cycle kit. Concerning the study's data processing: Repertoire analysis was performed in R inside a reproducible Nextflow workflow that covered QC, data transformation and analysis. LymphoSeq2, an R package for exploring AIRR-Seq data, was used to implement custom analyses. After excluding a few samples that yielded fewer than 5000 total TRB sequences, fewer than 200 HIV repertoires remained for analysis. Of the 188 retained HIV repertoires, almost 60 were collected before and roughly 130 after ART initiation. Each repertoire was downsampled to 5000 TRB nucleotide sequences, and summary statistics were averaged across 100 downsampling iterations. TRB sequences were retained for analysis only if CDR3 regions of at least seven amino acids were present. Diversity was measured with a Shannon entropy-derived clonality score and the Gini coefficient. In the repertoire networks, any two of the top 5000 CDR3 amino acid sequences were connected whenever the two sequences differed by an edit distance of one. Antigen specificity groups and MHC restriction were predicted for TRB CDR3 amino acid sequences with GLIPH2. Known CMV, EBV, HIV or tissue antigen associations were flagged by matching CDR3 amino acid sequences against VDJdb and McPAS-TCR. Pre-ART, post-ART and control groups were compared with Wilcoxon signed-rank tests and Holm-Bonferroni correction. Not all clones reach the TCRdb copy of this immuneACCESS table, which keeps in-frame sequences only. Checked studies attribute under half of the gap to unresolved V genes and leave the rest unexplained. V and J calls and clone size are those listed in that table; D and trimming were worked out from the DNA. This sample is represented by over 25,000 clones; roughly 96% of them were singletons. About 2.2% of the sample is taken by the ten largest.

Its CDR3 holds 12 amino acids, cysteine through phenylalanine. Only CDR3 DNA remains: 36 bases, in frame from the first base. V is pared back by 5 bases and J by 5 bases, with 9 bases lying between the germline termini. From the germline V gene, CDR1 is MDHEN and CDR2 is SYDVKM. As regards this clone: No antigen is known for it. No base quality values were provided; no much bigger clone lies one nucleotide off.

The chain joins TRBV28 to TRBJ1-1, with the D gene not clear enough to name. This clonotype originated in a man aged 25-45 years with HIV. Here the sequenced sample was unsorted PBMCs, taken 6.5 to 6.6 years after starting antiretroviral therapy. The CDR3 reads as follows: CASSLSSTEAFF. The DNA is TGTGCCAGCAGTCTATCCTCTACTGAAGCTTTCTTT.